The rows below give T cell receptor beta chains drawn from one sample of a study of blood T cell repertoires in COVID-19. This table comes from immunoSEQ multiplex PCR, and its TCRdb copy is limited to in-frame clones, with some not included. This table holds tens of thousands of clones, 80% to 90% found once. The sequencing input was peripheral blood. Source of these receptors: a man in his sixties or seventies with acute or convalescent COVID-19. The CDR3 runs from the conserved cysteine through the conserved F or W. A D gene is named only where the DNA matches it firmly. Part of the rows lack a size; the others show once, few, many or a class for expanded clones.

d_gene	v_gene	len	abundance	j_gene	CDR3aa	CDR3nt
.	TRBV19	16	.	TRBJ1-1	CASSTTRGAGYFEAFF	TGTGCCAGTAGTACCACTCGGGGCGCGGGGTACTTTGAAGCTTTCTTT
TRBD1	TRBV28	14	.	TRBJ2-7	CASSPGTGHDEQYF	TGTGCCAGCAGTCCCGGGACAGGGCACGACGAGCAGTACTTC
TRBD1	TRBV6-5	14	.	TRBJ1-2	CATGQQGRGAGYTF	TGTGCCACTGGGCAACAGGGGAGAGGAGCAGGCTACACCTTC
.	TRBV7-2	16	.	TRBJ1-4	CASSLAPPGLNEKLFF	TGTGCCAGCAGCTTGGCCCCCCCAGGGTTGAATGAAAAACTGTTTTTT
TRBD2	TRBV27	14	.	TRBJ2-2	CASRGTSGSGELFF	TGTGCCAGCAGGGGGACTAGCGGGAGCGGGGAGCTGTTTTTT
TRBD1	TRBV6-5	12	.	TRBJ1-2	CASTDRVVGYTF	TGTGCCAGCACCGACAGGGTGGTCGGCTACACCTTC
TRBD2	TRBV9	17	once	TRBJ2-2	CASSVAGDAGVTGELFF	TGTGCCAGCAGCGTAGCTGGAGACGCGGGAGTCACCGGGGAGCTGTTTTTT
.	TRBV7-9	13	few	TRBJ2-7	CASGLADSYEQYF	TGTGCCAGCGGACTGGCGGATTCCTACGAGCAGTACTTC
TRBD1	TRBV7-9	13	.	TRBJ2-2	CASTGTVTGELFF	TGTGCCAGCACCGGGACAGTTACCGGGGAGCTGTTTTTT
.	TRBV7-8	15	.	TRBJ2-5	CASSLGQVFQETQYF	TGTGCCAGCAGCTTAGGGCAGGTATTTCAAGAGACCCAGTACTTC
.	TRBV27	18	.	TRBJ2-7	CASSFSPFQTIERYEQYF	TGTGCCAGCAGTTTTTCCCCCTTTCAGACTATAGAGAGGTACGAGCAGTACTTC
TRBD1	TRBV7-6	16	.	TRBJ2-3	CASSSLGDRYTDTQYF	TGTGCCAGCAGCTCCCTGGGGGACAGATACACAGATACGCAGTATTTT
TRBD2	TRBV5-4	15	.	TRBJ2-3	CASSPGTSGTDTQYF	TGTGCCAGCAGCCCAGGGACTAGCGGCACAGATACGCAGTATTTT
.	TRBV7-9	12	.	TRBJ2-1	CASRITRDFQFF	TGTGCCAGCAGAATTACCCGGGATTTTCAGTTCTTC
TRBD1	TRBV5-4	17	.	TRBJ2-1	CASSRGQGPSKGDEQFF	TGTGCCAGCAGCCGTGGACAGGGGCCTTCTAAAGGGGATGAGCAGTTCTTC
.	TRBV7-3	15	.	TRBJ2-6	CASSLDSSGANVLTF	TGTGCCAGCAGCCTCGACAGCTCTGGGGCCAACGTCCTGACTTTC
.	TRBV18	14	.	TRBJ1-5	CASSPEQQNQPQHF	TGTGCCAGCTCACCCGAACAGCAAAATCAGCCCCAGCATTTT
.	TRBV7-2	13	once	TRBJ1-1	CASSFSENTEAFF	TGTGCCAGCAGCTTCAGTGAGAACACTGAAGCTTTCTTT
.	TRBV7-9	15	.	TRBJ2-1	CASSIGLFLYNEQFF	TGTGCCAGCAGCATCGGACTATTCCTTTACAATGAGCAGTTCTTC
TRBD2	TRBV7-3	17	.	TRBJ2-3	CASSLTPLAGGKDTQYF	TGTGCCAGCAGCTTAACTCCACTAGCGGGAGGGAAAGATACGCAGTATTTT
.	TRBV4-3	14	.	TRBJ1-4	CASSAGATNEKLFF	TGCGCCAGCAGCGCAGGGGCGACTAATGAAAAACTGTTTTTT
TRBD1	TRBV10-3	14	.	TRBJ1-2	CAINPGQVNYGYTF	TGTGCCATAAATCCGGGACAGGTTAACTATGGCTACACCTTC